The entry below describes one T cell receptor (beta chain). Its antigen remains undetermined. The sample holds no much larger clone one base away, and base qualities are not on file. For CDR1 and CDR2, the germline V gene (reference sequence) lists DFQATT and SNEGSKA. Inclusive of the bounding cysteine and phenylalanine, the CDR3 is 16 residues long. Only the CDR3 region is kept as DNA, spanning 48 bases read in frame from base 1. The germline V end is reduced by 4 bases and the J end by 3 bases; junction bases left unmatched: 14. The record originates from a study of CD8 T cells in ankylosing spondylitis (dated by TCRdb to between 2016 and 2019). Broadly, across the study: To find TCR variants linked to disease, the study profiled T cell receptor beta repertoires in ankylosing spondylitis patients and healthy donors. The whole study cohort included 85 to 120 healthy donors and around 24 ankylosing spondylitis patients. Samples of peripheral blood were taken, and for ankylosing spondylitis patients, synovial fluid was collected as well.

The investigation overall reported the following: Some TCR beta motif variants had previously been reported in synovial fluid and blood of reactive arthritis patients, which suggested common disease-initiation mechanisms. The disease-linked clones were reported as significantly enriched in matched synovial fluid samples from ankylosing spondylitis patients. In peripheral blood, the disease-linked clones were found at relatively low frequencies and had a CD8+ phenotype. A TCR beta motif of eight highly homologous amino acid variants appeared characteristic of blood from ankylosing spondylitis patients.

The sample was run on an Illumina HiSeq 2500. Quantitative 5'-RACE with molecular barcodes was used to prepare TCR beta libraries. In the paper's pipeline: Disease-linked TCR variants were identified with a new computational method built on a probabilistic model of VDJ rearrangement. The public sequencing data were trimmed at Q25 with fastp and processed into clonotypes with MiXCR by TCRdb, which kept only in-frame beta chains. Every distinct CDR3 protein forms one entry, paired with its most common genes and DNA. Here the V and J calls rest on TCRdb's processing, not on the authors' analysis. The sample data list 700,000 to 850,000 distinct CDR3 sequences, and approximately 12% of these were observed just once. The ten top clones hold 0.51% of the sample.

Recombination connected TRBV20-1 to TRBJ2-7, with 8 bases aligning to TRBD2. The source of this sequence is a male donor with ankylosing spondylitis. Sample: blood, either unsorted or a sorted T cell fraction (not recorded which). The CDR3 corresponds to CSATRGGSGTFYEQYF. In nucleotide form, the sequence is TGCAGTGCTACGCGCGGGGGTAGCGGGACTTTCTACGAGCAGTACTTC.